The 11 T cell receptor beta chains reported below all come from one sample, sequenced in a study of T cells in Graves' hyperthyroidism and ophthalmopathy. Amplified TCR beta CDR3 regions derived from RNA transcripts. Researchers ran a first-round RT-PCR on the TCR CDR3 using the HTBI primer set. One entry per CDR3 protein, called by TCRdb with MiXCR from the multiplex PCR reads. The sample records around 520,000 distinct CDR3 sequences, roughly a quarter being singletons. The specimen was blood. The receptors were sampled from a woman aged 25-40 years with Graves' ophthalmopathy.

This clonotype occurred many times. The J gene is TRBJ1-2, the V gene TRBV6-5, with 7 bases that match TRBD1. Germline V gene lookup returns CDR1 MNHEY and CDR2 SVGAGI. The CDR3 is 13 residues long. V lost 6 bases to trimming and J lost 7 bases; unmatched junction nucleotides: 8. CDR3 amino acids: CASSRTGAFGYTF. The CDR3 nucleotides are TGTGCCAGCAGCAGAACAGGGGCGTTTGGCTACACCTTC.

In its sample, this clonotype was seen a few times. A much larger clone sits a single nucleotide away, making a read error possible. The rearrangement uses TRBV6-1 and TRBJ1-1; D gene ambiguous. The CDR3 totals 8 residues. The germline gives CDR1 MNHNS, CDR2 SASEGT. In DNA form, the CDR3 reads TGTGCCAGCACTGAAGCTTTCTTT. This encodes CASTEAFF.

CDR3 nucleotide sequence: TGTGCCATCAGTGGCTGGGGGACCCAGTACTTC. The encoded protein is CAISGWGTQYF. The gene calls are TRBV10-3 and TRBJ2-5; D call uncertain. Germline CDR1 ENHRY, CDR2 SYGVKD. The CDR3 loop spans 11 amino acids. Deletions cut 4 bases from V and 7 bases from J, with 7 bases between.

This clonotype came up many times. The CDR3: CASSELTVPVNTEAFF. The CDR3 coding sequence is TGTGCCAGCAGTGAACTAACAGTTCCTGTGAACACTGAAGCTTTCTTT. The J gene is TRBJ1-1, the V gene TRBV6-1; D gene uncertain. V gave up 2 bases and J gave up 0 bases, with 13 bases separating them. CDR3 length equals 16 residues. Germline assignment: CDR1 MNHNS and CDR2 SASEGT.

The rearrangement joins TRBV12-3 or TRBV12-4 to TRBJ2-7, with 11 bases aligning to TRBD2. V lost 6 bases and J lost 0; bases outside the gene matches: 4. This CDR3 contains 15 residues. The chain's CDR3 is CASSQGLAVSYEQYF. CDR3 in DNA: TGTGCCAGCAGCCAGGGACTAGCGGTCTCCTACGAGCAGTACTTC.

This clonotype was recorded many times. V gene TRBV2 combines with J gene TRBJ1-5; D not certain. CDR3 size: 14 residues. The V end lost 6 bases, the J end lost 3 bases, and 12 bases lay between the germline ends. Germline CDR1 is SNHLY and CDR2 is FYNNEI. CDR3 protein: CASRNGLNNQPQHF. In nucleotides, the CDR3 is TGTGCCAGCAGGAACGGACTGAACAATCAGCCCCAGCATTTT.

This clonotype has a handful of counts. The V call is TRBV12-3 or TRBV12-4, the J call TRBJ2-6; no definite D call. This CDR3 has 16 amino acids. With 6 bases removed from V and 0 bases from J, the gap between germline ends came to 12 bases. The CDR3 nucleotides are TGTGCCAGCAGCCCTGTACGGTTCTCTGGGGCCAACGTCCTGACTTTC. It yields the protein CASSPVRFSGANVLTF.

This clonotype was counted many times. The chain couples TRBV4-1 to TRBJ2-5; D is possibly TRBD1 or TRBD2 (7 bases each). The V end was cut by 3 bases, the J end by 5 bases, with 16 bases between. Germline values: CDR1 MGHRA, CDR2 YSYEKL. The CDR3 sequence is 15 residues long. CDR3 amino acids: CASSHPGGREETQYF. The CDR3 DNA reads as TGCGCCAGCAGCCACCCAGGGGGGCGGGAGGAGACCCAGTACTTC.

Worth noting for this clonotype: This CDR3 is missing its conserved last phenylalanine or tryptophan, likely due to a read error. The rearrangement joins TRBV6-4 to TRBJ1-5, with 9 bases fitting TRBD1. Germline trimming cut 6 bases from V and 4 bases from J; bases unmatched to any gene: 7. CDR3 length: 15 residues. Germline CDR1 is MRHNA and CDR2 is SNTAGT. The CDR3 DNA sequence: TGTGCCAGCAGAGGGACAGGGTTGCAGAATCAGCCCCAGCATTTG. It codes for CASRGTGLQNQPQHL.

This clonotype was counted between two and nine times. In DNA form, the CDR3 reads TGTGCCAGCTCAACGTGGACCGAGAACACTGAAGCTTTCTTT. It yields the protein CASSTWTENTEAFF. The J gene is TRBJ1-1, the V gene TRBV18; the D is unclear. Germline CDR1 is KGHSH and CDR2 is LQKENI. CDR3 length: 14 residues. Trimming removed 5 bases at V and 1 base at J, with 11 bases between. The full variable domain, with the rest looked up from reference TRBV18 and TRBJ1-1, is NAGVMQNPRHLVRRRGQEARLRCSPMKGHSHVYWYRQLPEEGLKFMVYLQKENIIDESGMPKERFSAEFPKEGPSILRIQQVVRGDSAAYFCASSTWTENTEAFFGQGTRLTVV.

The chain couples TRBV29-1 to TRBJ1-2, with D perhaps matching TRBD1 (5 bases). Germline values: CDR1 SQVTM, CDR2 ANQGSEA. V was trimmed by 5 bases and J by 6 bases, leaving 16 bases between them. This CDR3 comprises 13 residues. CDR3 bases: TGCAGCGTTAAGGACAAGCCACCTGATGGCTACACCTTC. As protein: CSVKDKPPDGYTF.